This T cell receptor beta chain was captured by sequencing in a study of control samples from healthy donors and cancer patients. Per germline, CDR1 MGHRA and CDR2 YSYEKL. This CDR3 comprises 19 residues. The V segment lost 1 base and the J segment 1 base; nucleotides outside the gene matches: 10. This clone was counted only a few times. Here immunoSEQ multiplex PCR was the method, and the copy in TCRdb shows in-frame clones only, minus some. Of 70,000 to 85,000 clones listed, approximately 82% are singletons. The rearrangement uses TRBV4-1 and TRBJ2-5, with 12 nucleotides matching TRBD2. Sequences were obtained from PBMCs. This receptor was taken from a man aged 55 to 70 with head and neck cancer. CDR3 sequence: CASSQGGLAGTLTQETQYF. The CDR3 region has the DNA TGCGCCAGCAGCCAAGGAGGACTAGCGGGAACCCTTACCCAAGAGACCCAGTACTTC.